The 10 T cell receptor beta chains below all came from one sample that was sequenced in a study of cytotoxic CD8 clonotypes in ibrutinib-treated CLL. Using immunoSEQ multiplex PCR, the repertoire was profiled, and TCRdb retains in-frame clones only, with some absent. There are fewer than 30,000 clones in the sample; about 64% occur only once, and around 26% lies in the top ten. Sequenced material: PBMCs, taken after 24 months of ibrutinib treatment. The receptors come from a human donor with chronic lymphocytic leukemia.

This clone was seen only a few times. The chain employs TRBV10-1 and TRBJ2-7, with D maybe TRBD2 (5 bases). The V gene lost 6 bases and the J gene lost 3 bases, with 12 bases spanning the gap. Germline loops: CDR1 WNHNN, CDR2 SYGVQD (reference sequence). The CDR3 has 13 residues. The CDR3 spells CASREGVGYEQYF. The DNA of the CDR3 is TGCGCCAGCAGAGAGGGAGTAGGCTACGAGCAGTACTTC.

The CDR3 DNA sequence: TGCGCCAGCAGCCAAGATGACAGGGAACGTCAGCCCCAGCATTTT. It is translated as CASSQDDRERQPQHF. V and J are TRBV4-1 and TRBJ1-5, with 7 bases aligning to TRBD1. Germline CDR1 reads MGHRA; CDR2 reads YSYEKL. The CDR3 runs 15 residues. Germline trimming cut 0 bases from V and 6 bases from J; bases unmatched to any gene: 5.

The V and J genes are TRBV19 and TRBJ1-3; tentative D call: TRBD1 (5 bases). Between the trimmed V and J ends, which lost 7 bases and 0 bases, there was a span of 16 bases. CDR3 size: 16 residues. CDR1 is LNHDA and CDR2 is SQIVND in the germline V gene (reference sequence). The CDR3 coding sequence is TGTGCCAGTAAGAATTCAGGGATGAGCTCTGGAAACACCATATATTTT. Amino acid sequence: CASKNSGMSSGNTIYF.

This clone was picked up a small number of times. The chain employs TRBV7-6 and TRBJ1-2; 8 bases map to TRBD1. The CDR3 spans 16 residues. The junction had 8 bases not matched to a gene; V was cut back by 1 base and J by 4 bases. Germline values: CDR1 SGHVS, CDR2 FNYEAQ. The CDR3 sequence: CASSLETGVGFYGYTF. As DNA, the CDR3 is TGTGCCAGCAGCTTAGAGACAGGGGTCGGGTTCTATGGCTACACCTTC.

The chain couples TRBV19 to TRBJ2-7; 7 bases line up with TRBD2. This CDR3 has 14 residues. J lost 3 bases, V lost 1 base, and 3 bases had no gene match. Germline V CDR1 and CDR2: LNHDA, SQIVND (reference sequence). The CDR3 coding sequence is TGTGCCAGTAGTATAGTGGGGGGGATCTACGAGCAGTACTTC. This translates into CASSIVGGIYEQYF.

The CDR3 coding sequence is TGTGCCAGCTCACCCTCTACGGGCTTAAGCTATGGCTACACCTTC. Translated, it gives CASSPSTGLSYGYTF. The V gene is TRBV18, the J gene TRBJ1-2; D ambiguous. The length of the CDR3 is 15 residues. Germline lookup yields CDR1 KGHSH and CDR2 LQKENI. V lost 3 bases and J 4 bases, leaving 15 bases between the germline ends.

The V gene is TRBV5-1, the J gene TRBJ2-2, with 9 bases aligning to TRBD1. This CDR3 is built from 17 residues. The V gene's germline CDR1 is SGHRS and CDR2 YFSETQ. The V segment lost 4 bases and the J segment 4 bases; nucleotides outside the gene matches: 11. DNA for the CDR3: TGCGCCAGCAGCGGCGACAGGGGGTTGCTTCTCACCGGGGAGCTGTTTTTT. Amino acids: CASSGDRGLLLTGELFF.

The rearrangement uses TRBV5-6 and TRBJ1-1; D might be TRBD1 (5 bases). The CDR3 loop spans 15 amino acids. V lost 0 bases and J 0 bases, leaving 9 bases between the germline ends. Germline V lookup: CDR1 SGHDT, CDR2 YYEEEE. Written as DNA, the CDR3 is TGTGCCAGCAGCTTGGGGGGACGGATGAACACTGAAGCTTTCTTT. It specifies CASSLGGRMNTEAFF.

The table lists this clone with a few counts. The J gene is TRBJ2-7, the V gene TRBV25-1, with D unclear. The V and J ends lost 2 bases and 5 bases respectively, with 4 bases between them. The CDR3 contains 11 residues. CDR1 is MGHDK and CDR2 is SYGVNS in the germline V gene. The CDR3: CASSELHEQYF. CDR3 sequence (DNA): TGTGCCAGCAGTGAACTCCACGAGCAGTACTTC.

This clone has only a few counts. The rearrangement uses TRBV5-1 and TRBJ1-4; unclear D gene. CDR3 length: 14 residues. Looked up from germline, CDR1 is SGHRS and CDR2 is YFSETQ. Trimming removed 5 bases at V and 5 bases at J, with 13 bases between. The CDR3 here is CASRHDAGNEKLFF. The CDR3 DNA is TGCGCCAGCAGACATGACGCGGGAAATGAAAAACTGTTTTTT.